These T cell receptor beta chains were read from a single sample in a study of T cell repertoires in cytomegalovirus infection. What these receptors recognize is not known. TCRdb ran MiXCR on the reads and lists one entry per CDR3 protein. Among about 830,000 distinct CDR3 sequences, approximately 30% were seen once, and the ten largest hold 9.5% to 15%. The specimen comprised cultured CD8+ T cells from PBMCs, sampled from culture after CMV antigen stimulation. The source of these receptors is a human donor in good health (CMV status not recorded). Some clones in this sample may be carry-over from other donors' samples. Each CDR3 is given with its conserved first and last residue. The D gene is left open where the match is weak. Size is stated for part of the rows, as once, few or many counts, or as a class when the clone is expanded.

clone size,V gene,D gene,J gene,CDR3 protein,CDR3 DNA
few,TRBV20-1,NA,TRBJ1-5,CSAKTGQSNQPQHF,TGCAGTGCTAAGACGGGGCAGAGCAATCAGCCCCAGCATTTT
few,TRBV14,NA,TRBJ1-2,CASSRLRDANYGYTF,TGTGCCAGCAGCCGCCTCCGTGATGCTAACTATGGCTACACCTTC
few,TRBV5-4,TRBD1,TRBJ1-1,CASSSRGGGAGVEAFF,TGTGCCAGCAGCTCCCGCGGAGGGGGCGCAGGGGTTGAAGCTTTCTTT
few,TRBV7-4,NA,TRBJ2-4,CASSPSGLAKNIQYF,TGTGCCAGCAGCCCGAGCGGTCTAGCCAAAAACATTCAGTACTTC
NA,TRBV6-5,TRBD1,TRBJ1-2,CASSLGGGEGADYGYTF,TGTGCCAGCAGTTTGGGGGGAGGCGAGGGGGCAGACTATGGCTACACCTTC
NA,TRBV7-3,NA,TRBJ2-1,CASSLTSMAYNEQFF,TGTGCCAGCAGCTTAACGAGTATGGCCTACAATGAGCAGTTCTTC
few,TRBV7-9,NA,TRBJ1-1,CASRDQGRGGTEAFF,TGTGCCAGCAGAGACCAGGGACGGGGGGGGACTGAAGCTTTCTTT
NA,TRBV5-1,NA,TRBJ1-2,CASPRNRAINYGYTF,TGTGCCAGCCCCCGCAACAGGGCGATCAACTATGGCTACACCTTC
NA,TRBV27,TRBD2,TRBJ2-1,CASSRGLAVYNEQFF,TGTGCCAGCAGTAGGGGACTAGCGGTATACAATGAGCAGTTCTTC
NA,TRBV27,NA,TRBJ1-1,CASSLTLTEAFF,TGTGCCAGCAGCCTTACACTCACTGAAGCTTTCTTT
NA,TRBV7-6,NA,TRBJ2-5,CASRPGSYQETQYF,TGTGCCAGCAGACCGGGGTCGTACCAAGAGACCCAGTACTTC
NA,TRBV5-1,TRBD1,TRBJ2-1,CASSPSDRGHYNEQFF,TGCGCCAGCAGCCCCTCGGACAGGGGACACTACAATGAGCAGTTCTTC
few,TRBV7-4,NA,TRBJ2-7,CASSPDGAYEQYF,TGTGCCAGCAGCCCGGACGGAGCCTACGAGCAGTACTTC
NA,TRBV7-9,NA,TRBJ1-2,CASSAGQNYGYTF,TGTGCCAGCAGCGCGGGGCAGAACTATGGCTACACCTTC
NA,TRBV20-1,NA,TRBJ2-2,CSAPFTGELFF,TGCAGTGCCCCGTTCACCGGGGAGCTGTTTTTT
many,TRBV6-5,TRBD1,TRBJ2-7,CASSYNRGTYEQYF,TGTGCCAGCAGTTACAACAGGGGCACCTACGAGCAGTACTTC
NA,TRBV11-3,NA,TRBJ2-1,CASSWSNFNEQFF,TGTGCCAGCAGCTGGTCGAACTTCAATGAGCAGTTCTTC
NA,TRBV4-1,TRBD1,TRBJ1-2,CASSQGTDVNYGYTF,TGCGCCAGCAGCCAGGGGACAGACGTTAACTATGGCTACACCTTC
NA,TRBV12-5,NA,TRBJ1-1,CARGWGTEAFF,TGTGCTAGGGGATGGGGGACTGAAGCTTTCTTT
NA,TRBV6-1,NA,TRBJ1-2,CASSGLEGAYGYTF,TGTGCCAGCAGTGGCTTAGAGGGAGCCTATGGCTACACCTTC
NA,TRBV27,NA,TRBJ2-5,CASSLQGMGETQYF,TGTGCCAGCAGTTTACAGGGAATGGGGGAGACCCAGTACTTC
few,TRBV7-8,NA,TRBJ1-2,CASSLGQTGVVYGYTF,TGTGCCAGCAGCTTAGGACAGACTGGAGTTGTCTATGGCTACACCTTC
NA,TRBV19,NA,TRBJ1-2,CAQSSRPRSVRGGYPTF,TGTGCCCAGTCTTCCCGGCCCCGCTCTGTCCGGGGTGGCTACCCCACCTTC
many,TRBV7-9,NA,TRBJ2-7,CASSPRSYEQYF,TGTGCCAGCAGCCCCCGCTCCTACGAGCAGTACTTC
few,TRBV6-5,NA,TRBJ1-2,CASTQGPIYGYTF,TGTGCCAGCACCCAGGGACCGATTTATGGCTACACCTTC
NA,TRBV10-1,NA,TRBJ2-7,CASSEFELNLYEQYF,TGCGCCAGCAGTGAATTCGAGCTAAACCTCTACGAGCAGTACTTC
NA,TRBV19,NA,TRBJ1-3,CASSTGNSGNTIYF,TGTGCCAGTAGTACCGGGAACTCTGGAAACACCATATATTTT
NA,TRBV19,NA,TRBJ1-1,CATGPNEAFF,TGTGCCACCGGACCTAATGAAGCTTTCTTT
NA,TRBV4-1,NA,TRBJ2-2,CASSLRWGAANTGELFF,TGCGCCAGCAGCCTGAGATGGGGGGCCGCGAACACCGGGGAGCTGTTTTTT
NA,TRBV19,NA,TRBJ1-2,CASSIDLLQETYYGYTF,TGTGCCAGTAGTATAGATCTCCTGCAAGAGACATATTATGGCTACACCTTC
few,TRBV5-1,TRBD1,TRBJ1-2,CASSVTGDGYTF,TGCGCCAGCAGCGTGACAGGGGACGGCTACACCTTC
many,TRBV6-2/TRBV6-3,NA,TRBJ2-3,CASKRGSPTDTQYF,TGTGCCAGCAAAAGGGGCAGCCCCACAGATACGCAGTATTTT
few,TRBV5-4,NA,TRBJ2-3,CAIPGRSTDTQYF,TGTGCCATCCCGGGGCGCTCCACAGATACGCAGTATTTT
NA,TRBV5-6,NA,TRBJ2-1,CASKERGGVDNEQFF,TGTGCCAGCAAAGAAAGGGGCGGGGTCGACAATGAGCAGTTCTTC
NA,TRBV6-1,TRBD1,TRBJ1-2,CASSWGGTGVNYGYTF,TGTGCCAGCAGCTGGGGGGGGACAGGGGTAAACTATGGCTACACCTTC
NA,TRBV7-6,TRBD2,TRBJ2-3,CASSLASGEYRTDTQYF,TGTGCCAGCAGCTTAGCTAGCGGGGAGTATCGCACAGATACGCAGTATTTT
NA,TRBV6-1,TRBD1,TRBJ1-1,CASSVKRGQVSNTEAFF,TGTGCCAGCAGTGTTAAGCGTGGACAGGTTTCGAACACTGAAGCTTTCTTT
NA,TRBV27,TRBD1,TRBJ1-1,CASRSGTGRTEAFF,TGTGCCAGCAGATCCGGGACAGGGAGAACTGAAGCTTTCTTT
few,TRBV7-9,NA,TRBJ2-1,CASSGRWGSERLINEQFF,TGTGCCAGCAGCGGGAGGTGGGGCAGCGAGCGATTAATCAATGAGCAGTTCTTC
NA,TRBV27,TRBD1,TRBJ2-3,CASSAGQGKDTQYF,TGTGCCAGCAGTGCGGGACAGGGGAAGGATACGCAGTATTTT
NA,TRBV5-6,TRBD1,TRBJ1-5,CASSSGGFQQPQHF,TGTGCCAGCAGCTCAGGGGGCTTCCAGCAGCCCCAGCATTTT
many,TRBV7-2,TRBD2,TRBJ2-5,CASSLWTSGQETQYF,TGTGCCAGCAGCCTCTGGACTAGCGGTCAAGAGACCCAGTACTTC
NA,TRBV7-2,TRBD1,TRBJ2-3,CASSLDRDSPSTDTQYF,TGTGCCAGCAGCTTAGACCGGGACAGCCCTAGCACAGATACGCAGTATTTT
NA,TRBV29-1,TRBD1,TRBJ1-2,CSVVEQGFGFGYTF,TGCAGCGTCGTTGAACAGGGGTTCGGCTTTGGCTACACCTTC
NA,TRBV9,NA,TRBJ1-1,CASSPWSVGDTEAFF,TGTGCCAGCAGCCCCTGGTCCGTGGGGGACACTGAAGCTTTCTTT
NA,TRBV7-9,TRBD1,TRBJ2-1,CASSSPPGTVLLPYNEQFF,TGTGCCAGCAGTTCCCCACCCGGGACAGTCCTCCTGCCCTACAATGAGCAGTTCTTC
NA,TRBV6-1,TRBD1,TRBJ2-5,CAAEGQGWKTQYF,TGTGCCGCCGAGGGACAGGGTTGGAAGACCCAGTACTTC
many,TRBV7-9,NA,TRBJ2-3,CASSLVAAADTQYF,TGTGCCAGCAGCTTAGTTGCGGCAGCAGATACGCAGTATTTT
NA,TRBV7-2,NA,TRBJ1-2,CTSSLIGSGYGYTF,TGTACCAGCAGCTTGATCGGAAGTGGCTATGGCTACACCTTC
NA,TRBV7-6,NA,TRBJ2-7,CANSLDSEGYEQYF,TGTGCCAACAGCTTAGATTCGGAGGGGTACGAGCAGTACTTC
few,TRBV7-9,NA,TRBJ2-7,CASTGTGTETYEQYF,TGTGCCAGCACCGGAACCGGGACGGAGACCTACGAGCAGTACTTC